This T cell receptor (beta chain) stems from a study of Graves' ophthalmopathy and Graves' hyperthyroidism (dated by TCRdb to about 2018). For the study in its entirety: Peripheral blood was collected before any treatment was given, at the time of initial diagnosis. The independent validation cohort included about 19 hyperthyroidism patients plus 17 patients who later progressed from hyperthyroidism to ophthalmopathy. In over five hyperthyroidism patients, T-cell repertoires of thyroid tissue and blood were compared. TCR beta repertoire signatures were used to distinguish Graves' ophthalmopathy from Graves' hyperthyroidism and to predict progression to ophthalmopathy. Following sampling, methimazole starting at 30 mg daily was administered to hyperthyroidism patients, and high-dose intravenous methylprednisolone was administered to ophthalmopathy patients. In total, 135 blood samples were TCR-sequenced: fewer than 50 ophthalmopathy, some 72 hyperthyroidism and 17 hyperthyroidism-to-ophthalmopathy patients. To explore V-J signatures distinguishing ophthalmopathy from hyperthyroidism, a discovery set of some 100 patients (about 41 ophthalmopathy, 57 stable hyperthyroidism) was enrolled.

The paper as a whole reports these results and caveats: In validation, the model predicted ophthalmopathy progression with 55% to 71% sensitivity and about 77% specificity; some twelve predicted patients were CT-confirmed with GO in a median of 6.5 months. No statistical method was used to predetermine the sample size, and group allocation was not hidden from the investigators. Most of the expanded thyroid clonotypes with a frequency above 0.001 were also detected in blood, and it was suggested that the thyroid immune response may be reflected by blood repertoires. The 13-signature model separated ophthalmopathy from stable hyperthyroidism with around 90% sensitivity and 81.08% specificity in cross-validation, and 80%/75% in the test set.

For repertoire sequencing, TCR beta CDR3 regions were amplified from RNA transcripts. The first round was an RT-PCR using HTBI primers with the Qiagen OneStep RT-PCR kit, and this first round was followed by a second-round multiplex PCR, then size selection and purification. Libraries were sequenced paired-end with 100 bp reads on an Illumina HiSeq2000. The study's own analysis went as follows. Reads were processed with SOAPnuke, discarding reads with adapters, uncalled bases, mean Phred below 15, or no exact constant-primer or identifier match. COPE v1.2.5 was used to merge high-quality paired reads. Unique nucleotide sequences were defined as clonotypes and aligned to IMGT TRB V, D and J references using MiTCR v1.1. Only V-J combinations with frequency above 0.0001 were analysed, covering over 98% of repertoires. For each V-J combination, a TCR clonal expansion and chaos score was defined as the ratio of F50 clonal expansion to chaos observed in the TCRdist matrix. Features were reduced by Welch's t-statistics and random forest to around 14 V-J combinations, which fed a naive Bayes classifier. The Morisita-Horn index was used to measure how similar the thyroid and blood repertoires were. Starting from the raw public reads, TCRdb applied fastp trimming at Q25, assembled clones with MiXCR and retained in-frame beta chains. Here each entry gathers all rows of one CDR3 protein and keeps the most common genes and DNA. The V and J calls and clone size come from TCRdb's table, not from the authors' own analysis. The table for this sample lists some 350,000 distinct CDR3 sequences; 17% of them were counted only once. Roughly 2.6% of the sample rests with the top ten.

Here V drops 0 bases and J drops 3 bases, and the junction holds 2 bases not matched to any gene. CDR3 length: 14 amino acids, cysteine to phenylalanine. The read is trimmed to its CDR3 DNA, 42 bases read in frame from base 1. CDR1 and CDR2 were assigned from the germline V gene as LGHNA and YSLEER. Hyperthyroidism was defined as stable when no progression to ophthalmopathy occurred within 18 months of follow-up. Hyperthyroidism patients were newly diagnosed, were aged 18 to 65 years, and had a disease duration under 2 months. Patients with other autoimmune diseases, uncontrolled infections, pregnancy or lactation were excluded. Diagnosis relied on clinical symptoms, serum thyroxine, TRAb, thyroid ultrasound and orbital computed tomography. Ficoll-Paque density gradient centrifugation was used to isolate PBMCs from under 11 ml of fresh peripheral blood. Total RNA was extracted using Trizol reagent, and RNA quality was checked on an Agilent 2100 Bioanalyzer.

In this sample, this clonotype turned up a few times. The antigen it recognizes is unknown. The sample holds no much larger clone one base away, and base qualities are not on file. This TCR came from an adult woman with stable Graves' hyperthyroidism. Sequenced material: peripheral blood. The rearranged chain carries TRBV4-3 and TRBJ2-7; the junction holds 7 bases that match TRBD1. The CDR3 has the sequence CASSQDSGGYEQYF. In nucleotide form, the sequence is TGCGCCAGCAGCCAAGATTCAGGGGGCTACGAGCAGTACTTC.